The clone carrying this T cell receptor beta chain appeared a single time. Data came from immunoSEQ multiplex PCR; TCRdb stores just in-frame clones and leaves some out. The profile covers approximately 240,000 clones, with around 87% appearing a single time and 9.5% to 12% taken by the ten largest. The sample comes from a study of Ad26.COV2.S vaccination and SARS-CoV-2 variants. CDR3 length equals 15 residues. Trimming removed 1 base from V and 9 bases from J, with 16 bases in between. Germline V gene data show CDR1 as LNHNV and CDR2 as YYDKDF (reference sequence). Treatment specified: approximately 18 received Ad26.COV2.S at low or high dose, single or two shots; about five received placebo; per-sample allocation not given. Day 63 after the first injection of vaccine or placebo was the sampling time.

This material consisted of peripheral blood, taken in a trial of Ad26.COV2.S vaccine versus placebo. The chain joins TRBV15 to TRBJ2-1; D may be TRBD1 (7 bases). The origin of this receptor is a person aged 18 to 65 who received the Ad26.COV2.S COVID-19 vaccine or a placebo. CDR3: CATSRAKTQGGEQFF. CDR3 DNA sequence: TGTGCCACCAGCAGAGCAAAAACGCAGGGGGGTGAGCAGTTCTTC.